Following are 17 T cell receptor beta chains from one sample sequenced in a study of T-cell memory formation after mild COVID-19. TCRdb re-called the 5' RACE reads with MiXCR, one entry per CDR3 protein. In the table there are roughly 51,000 distinct CDR3 sequences, approximately 7% of which are singletons. The sequencing sample was made of PBMCs or a T cell subset sorted from them (not recorded which). These TCRs come from a man between 18 and 35 years old who had mild COVID-19 (a few samples of this study predate the infection). Cell type and time point are not known.

This clonotype was detected many times. The V gene is TRBV2, the J gene TRBJ2-7; no firm D call. The CDR3 is 15 amino acids. V gave up 2 bases and J gave up 4 bases, with 15 bases separating them. CDR1 SNHLY and CDR2 FYNNEI come from the germline V gene. CDR3 sequence (DNA): TGTGCCAGCAGTGAAATCGGCACTCCGTTTTACGAGCAGTACTTC. Its protein product is CASSEIGTPFYEQYF.

In its sample, this clonotype was seen a few times. The chain recombines TRBV5-1 with TRBJ2-1; possible D gene TRBD2, 5 bases. Trimming stripped 1 base from V and 12 bases from J, with 17 bases between. Germline-derived CDR1 and CDR2 are SGHRS and YFSETQ. The CDR3 spans 14 residues. In nucleotides, the CDR3 is TGCGCCAGCAGCTTGTATACTGGCACTGGAGGGCAGTTCTTC. It translates to CASSLYTGTGGQFF.

This chain links TRBV7-9 with TRBJ1-1, with 8 bases lining up with TRBD1. The V gene end was trimmed by 6 bases and the J gene end by 5 bases; junction bases not matched to a gene: 5. The length of the CDR3 is 13 residues. CDR1 is SEHNR, CDR2 FQNEAQ, per germline (reference sequence). CDR3 sequence (DNA): TGTGCCAGCAGACCTACAGGGGGAACTGAAGCTTTCTTT. Amino acids: CASRPTGGTEAFF.

This clonotype was detected many times. The chain joins TRBV6-5 to TRBJ2-5, with TRBD2 matching over 8 bases. The CDR3 is 17 residues long. The trim removed 4 bases at V and 4 bases at J, leaving 14 bases unmatched. Germline values: CDR1 MNHEY, CDR2 SVGAGI. The CDR3 nucleotides are TGTGCCAGCAGTTTAGGACTCGGGGGGGCCGGTGGAGAGACCCAGTACTTC. Protein: CASSLGLGGAGGETQYF.

This clonotype was detected ten times or more. The chain couples TRBV7-9 to TRBJ1-1, with D unclear. V was trimmed by 4 bases and J by 5 bases, leaving 8 bases between them. Germline V lookup: CDR1 SEHNR, CDR2 FQNEAQ (reference sequence). This CDR3 is 12 amino acids long. Here the CDR3 reads CASSWEYTEAFF. CDR3 DNA sequence: TGTGCCAGCAGCTGGGAGTATACTGAAGCTTTCTTT.

The CDR3 sequence is CASSEPLSFNQPQHF. The CDR3 DNA sequence: TGTGCCAGCAGTGAGCCCCTCTCCTTCAATCAGCCCCAGCATTTT. The chain couples TRBV6-2 or TRBV6-3 to TRBJ1-5; D gene uncertain. CDR3 size: 15 residues. Trimming left V 5 bases short and J 3 bases short, with 14 bases between. In germline, CDR1 is MNHEY, CDR2 SVGEGT.

This clonotype was seen a few times. The chain is built from TRBV6-5 and TRBJ1-2; D not resolved. The CDR3 is made up of 14 amino acids. Germline V gives CDR1 MNHEY, CDR2 SVGAGI. V dropped 9 bases and J dropped 3 bases, with 17 bases sitting between them. CDR3 region: CASSSGSSYYGYTF. In DNA, the CDR3 is TGTGCCAGTTCCTCCGGCTCCTCCTACTATGGCTACACCTTC.

This clonotype has a handful of counts. The rearrangement links TRBV10-1 to TRBJ1-2; D possibly corresponds to TRBD1 (5 bases). The germline gives CDR1 WNHNN, CDR2 SYGVQD (reference sequence). The V and J ends lost 0 bases and 4 bases respectively, with 9 bases between them. The CDR3 contains 14 residues. CDR3 loop: CASSESTDGYGYTF. DNA for the CDR3: TGCGCCAGCAGTGAGTCGACAGACGGCTATGGCTACACCTTC.

This clonotype was seen at least ten times. V gene TRBV20-1 combines with J gene TRBJ1-2, with D unclear. The CDR3 runs to 8 residues. The V end lost 6 bases, the J end lost 7 bases, and 3 bases lay between the germline ends. Germline V gives CDR1 DFQATT, CDR2 SNEGSKA (reference sequence). The CDR3 region is CSARGYTF. CDR3 DNA: TGCAGTGCGCGTGGCTACACCTTC.

Only a few counts were recorded for this clonotype. This chain uses TRBV5-1 with TRBJ2-5, with 11 bases aligning to TRBD2. Germline CDR1 is SGHRS and CDR2 is YFSETQ. This CDR3 contains 13 residues. V gave up 0 bases and J gave up 13 bases; unmatched junction bases: 5. The CDR3 bases are TGCGCCAGCAGCTTGGGACTAGCGGGGCTACGGTACTTC. Translation: CASSLGLAGLRYF.

This clonotype was counted only a few times. The chain combines TRBV29-1 with TRBJ1-4; no definite D call. In germline, CDR1 is SQVTM, CDR2 ANQGSEA. The CDR3 runs 12 residues. V was shortened by 7 bases and J by 4 bases, with 10 bases between the two germline ends. Here the CDR3 DNA reads TGCAGCGCCAGTTCCTATAATGAAAAACTGTTTTTT. Translating it yields CSASSYNEKLFF.

A few counts support this clonotype. The rearrangement joins TRBV6-5 to TRBJ1-6; D not resolved. In germline, CDR1 is MNHEY, CDR2 SVGAGI. The CDR3 sequence is 14 residues long. V shed 0 bases and J shed 9 bases, with 9 bases lying between them. CDR3 sequence (DNA): TGTGCCAGCAGTTACTCGCTATCCCCTTCACCCCTCCACTTT. It yields the protein CASSYSLSPSPLHF.

The V and J genes are TRBV12-3 or TRBV12-4 and TRBJ2-3; D unclear. The germline V and J ends were trimmed by 2 bases and 0 bases, with 12 bases remaining between them. This CDR3 is built from 16 residues. The CDR3 DNA is TGTGCCAGCAGTTTAATACTCTCGACTAGCACAGATACGCAGTATTTT. This gives the protein CASSLILSTSTDTQYF.

This clonotype occurred a few times. The chain uses TRBV5-6 and TRBJ1-5; D unclear. Trimming took off 1 base at V and 4 bases at J, with 9 bases between the two ends. Germline lookup yields CDR1 SGHDT and CDR2 YYEEEE. The CDR3 length is 14 residues. The CDR3 loop is CASSLWGWNQPQHF. CDR3 in DNA: TGTGCCAGCAGCTTGTGGGGTTGGAATCAGCCCCAGCATTTT.

In this sample, this clonotype turned up many times. The chain employs TRBV6-5 and TRBJ1-1; D remains unclear. Trimming removed 2 bases from V and 9 bases from J, with 16 bases in between. CDR1 and CDR2 from the germline V gene are MNHEY and SVGAGI. CDR3 length equals 14 residues. The chain's CDR3 is CASSYVLGLRKAFF. In DNA, the CDR3 is TGTGCCAGCAGTTACGTACTTGGCCTGCGCAAAGCTTTCTTT.

This clonotype was picked up a small number of times. A read error may explain this, as a much larger clone is one base away. The V gene is TRBV6-2 or TRBV6-3, the J gene TRBJ2-5, with 8 bases fitting TRBD2. V lost 10 bases, J lost 5 bases, and 9 bases stayed unmatched. The CDR3 runs 13 residues. Germline V CDR1 and CDR2: MNHEY, SVGEGT. CDR3 in amino acids: CATRLARDETQYF. In DNA, the CDR3 is TGTGCCACCCGACTAGCGAGGGACGAGACCCAGTACTTC.

The genes are TRBV6-2 or TRBV6-3 and TRBJ1-5; D is unresolved. With 6 bases removed from V and 6 bases from J, the gap between germline ends came to 9 bases. The germline V gene has CDR1 MNHEY and CDR2 SVGEGT. The CDR3 covers 12 residues. This CDR3 is CASSQAGQPQHF. The CDR3 DNA reads as TGTGCCAGCAGCCAGGCAGGTCAGCCCCAGCATTTT.